Given below is one T cell receptor beta chain in context. Methods used by the authors: For nucleated cells, counts were estimated from reference gene primer amplification. The repertoire was sequenced with immunoSEQ multiplex PCR; TCRdb's copy has only in-frame clones and lacks some. The DNA was the basis for D and trimming; V, J and clone size are from that table. This sample has 65,000 to 95,000 clones; about 79% occur once, and the top ten carry approximately 20%. The sample originates from a study of blood T cell repertoires in COVID-19. About the study: Sites across the United States, Italy and Spain contributed samples from acute and convalescent COVID-19. Sources were T cells, B-cell-depleted T cells, or PBMCs; the material itself was cDNA or gDNA.

The ends were cut back, 5 bases at V and 6 bases at J, with 20 bases in the middle. The CDR3 covers 15 residues. Germline-derived CDR1 and CDR2 are SGHDN and FVKESK. Sequenced input: peripheral blood. This TCR came from a woman in her forties or fifties with acute or convalescent COVID-19. The chain couples TRBV14 to TRBJ2-7, with unresolved D. The CDR3: CASSSSPYKWAEQYF. CDR3 sequence (DNA): TGTGCCAGCAGCTCTTCCCCTTACAAATGGGCCGAGCAGTACTTC.